This T cell receptor beta chain was observed in a study of shared clonotypes between healthy human individuals. Study context: The cohort had a couple of women and a few men, ages 18 to 49. Study conclusions and caveats: Among the subsets, naive ones generally showed larger estimated richness than memory ones.

It was CD45RO-negative cells, positively selected for CCR7, that made up naive CD8 cells, with terminally differentiated effector memory CD45RA+ cells excluded. Nashville, Tennessee was home to all donors, each a Caucasian adult. Concerning this clone: The antigen remains unidentified.

CDR3 length: 12 residues. Deletions cut 7 bases from V and 4 bases from J, with 13 bases between. From germline, CDR1 is GTSNPN and CDR2 SVGIG (reference sequence). The repertoire was sequenced with immunoSEQ multiplex PCR; TCRdb's copy has only in-frame clones and lacks some. This table has some 1,900,000 clones, about 95% appearing once. The chain joins TRBV30 to TRBJ1-1, with unresolved D. The sample consisted of naive CD8+ T cells sorted from blood. This TCR was sampled from a man between 18 and 35 years old in good health. The CDR3 loop reads CAYRSLATEAFF. CDR3 nucleotides: TGTGCCTACCGGAGTTTAGCCACTGAAGCTTTCTTT.